The present T cell receptor beta chain was sequenced within a study of long-term antiretroviral therapy in people with HIV. Study-wide results and caveats: Researchers lacked any data on ART adherence, viral resistance or therapy changes. Despite increasing after ART, diversity remained lower than that of transplant donor controls.

Comment on this clone: As yet, its antigen is unknown.

V lost 8 bases to trimming and J lost 3 bases; unmatched junction nucleotides: 3. Per germline, CDR1 MNHEY and CDR2 SMNVEV (reference sequence). The CDR3 is 12 residues long. The immunoSEQ assay was v3.0, run at survey level. Here immunoSEQ multiplex PCR was the method, and the copy in TCRdb shows in-frame clones only, minus some. The data show over 25,000 clones, 85% to 95% seen once. The material was unsorted PBMCs, obtained 6.2 years after starting antiretroviral therapy. The chain carries TRBV27 and TRBJ1-2, with 7 bases aligning to TRBD1. This receptor was taken from a man aged 35 to 55 with HIV. CDR3 DNA sequence: TGTGCCAGCCATGGACAGGACTATGGCTACACCTTC. Encoded protein: CASHGQDYGYTF.